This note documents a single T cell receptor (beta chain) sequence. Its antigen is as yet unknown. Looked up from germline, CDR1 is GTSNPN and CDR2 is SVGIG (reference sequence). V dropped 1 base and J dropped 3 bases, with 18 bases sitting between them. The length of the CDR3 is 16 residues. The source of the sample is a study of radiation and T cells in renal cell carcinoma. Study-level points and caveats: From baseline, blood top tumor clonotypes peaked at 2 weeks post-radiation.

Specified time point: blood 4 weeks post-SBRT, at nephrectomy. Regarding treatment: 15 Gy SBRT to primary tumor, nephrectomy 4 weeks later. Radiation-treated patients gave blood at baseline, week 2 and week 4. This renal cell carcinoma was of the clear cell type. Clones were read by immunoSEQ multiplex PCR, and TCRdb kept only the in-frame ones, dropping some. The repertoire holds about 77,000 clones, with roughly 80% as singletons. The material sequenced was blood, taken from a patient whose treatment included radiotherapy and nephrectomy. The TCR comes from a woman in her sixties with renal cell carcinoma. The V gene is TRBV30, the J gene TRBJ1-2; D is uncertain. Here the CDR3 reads CAWSEKAGPFYYGYTF. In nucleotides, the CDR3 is TGTGCCTGGAGTGAAAAGGCAGGACCCTTCTACTATGGCTACACCTTC.